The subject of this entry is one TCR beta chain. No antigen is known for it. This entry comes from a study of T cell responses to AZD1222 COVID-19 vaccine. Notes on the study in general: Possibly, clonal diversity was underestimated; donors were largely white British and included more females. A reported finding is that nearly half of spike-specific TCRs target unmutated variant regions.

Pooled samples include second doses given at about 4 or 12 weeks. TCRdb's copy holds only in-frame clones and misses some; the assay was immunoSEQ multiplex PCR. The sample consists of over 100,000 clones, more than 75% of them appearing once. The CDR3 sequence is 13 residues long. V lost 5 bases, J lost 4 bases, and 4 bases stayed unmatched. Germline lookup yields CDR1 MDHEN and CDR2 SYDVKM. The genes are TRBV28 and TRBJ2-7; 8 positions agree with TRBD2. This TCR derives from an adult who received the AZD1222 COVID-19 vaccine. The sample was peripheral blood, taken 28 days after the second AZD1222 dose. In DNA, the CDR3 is TGTGCCAGCAGTGCCGGGACTAGATACGAGCAGTACTTC. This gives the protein CASSAGTRYEQYF.